This note documents a single TCR beta chain sequence. Its specificity is not known. This sample stems from a study of cytomegalovirus exposure and HLA in healthy donors. Findings of the study overall: Subsequent analysis found a tendency for first-cohort TCR clusters to co-occur within the roughly 130 validation repertoires. Many donors carried some public TCRs, although rarity characterized most TCR sequences.

The assay was immunoSEQ multiplex PCR, and TCRdb's table has in-frame clones only and misses some. The table shows some 99,000 clones, with roughly 90% occurring only once. The donors were in the roughly 130-subject validation cohort; that cohort was separate from the roughly 700-subject first cohort. This TCR came from a woman under 30 in good health and CMV-seronegative. Sequenced sample: PBMCs.

In nucleotides, the CDR3 is TGTGCCAGCAGCGTAGGATGGGACAGGGGATCAGAGACCCAGTACTTC. Translating gives CASSVGWDRGSETQYF. The rearrangement links TRBV2 to TRBJ2-5, with TRBD1 identical over 10 bases. The CDR3 consists of 16 residues. With 6 bases clipped from V and 4 bases from J, the junction kept 11 bases outside the gene matches. CDR1 is SNHLY and CDR2 is FYNNEI in the germline V gene.